This paragraph covers one T cell receptor (beta chain) sequence. The antigen is unknown. Time point meaning: patch test 1, 2 weeks after DPC sensitization. Treatment reported: therapeutic diphenylcyclopropenone sensitization with weekly scalp DPC. Venepuncture was done earlier than the placement of each patch test. The data stem from a study of human T cells and chemical hapten exposure. The wider study: Sensitization was performed using 2% DPC on a roughly 2 cm by roughly 2 cm upper inner arm skin site. Study-wide results and limits: Alopecia was present in the donors, so their immune response may differ from healthy people's.

TCRdb analysed the RACE reads with MiXCR anew, one entry per CDR3 protein. The profile covers roughly 380,000 distinct CDR3 sequences, with approximately 4.4% appearing a single time and roughly 2.4% taken by the ten largest. The sequenced sample was whole blood, obtained in connection with sensitization to the hapten diphenylcyclopropenone (DPC). This sequence was found in a woman in her forties or fifties with alopecia areata. Some clones in this sample may be carry-over from other donors' samples.

The CDR3 reads CASSPWGPTDTQYF. CDR3 sequence (DNA): TGCGCCAGCAGTCCATGGGGACCGACAGATACGCAGTATTTT. This chain uses TRBV5-1 with TRBJ2-3, with D perhaps matching TRBD1 or TRBD2 (5 bases each). The germline V gene has CDR1 SGHRS and CDR2 YFSETQ. V dropped 5 bases and J dropped 3 bases, with 13 bases sitting between them. The CDR3 length is 14 residues.